This T cell receptor (beta chain) was sequenced during a study of T cell responses to AZD1222 COVID-19 vaccine. This table comes from immunoSEQ multiplex PCR, and its TCRdb copy is limited to in-frame clones, with some not included. The sample lists about 130,000 clones, about 92% occurring once. Study-wide findings and caveats: Vaccine-associated CD4 TCRs spanned spike, dominant at 160-218 and 743-854. Two AZD1222 administrations were followed by greater Spike-specific TCR breadth and depth.

Comment on this clone: Antigen unknown.

This CDR3 comprises 12 residues. Germline CDR1 reads MNHEY; CDR2 reads SMNVEV (reference sequence). Trimming took off 0 bases at V and 1 base at J, with 1 base between the two ends. Specimen: peripheral blood, collected on day 0 of MenACWY control vaccination. This TCR came from an adult in good health. This chain links TRBV27 with TRBJ2-7; D gene uncertain. The CDR3 region has the DNA TGTGCCAGCAGTTTATCGTCCTACGAGCAGTACTTC. Encoded protein: CASSLSSYEQYF.